Listed below are T cell receptor beta chains from one sample, sequenced in a study of T cell responses to AZD1222 COVID-19 vaccine. The repertoire was sequenced with immunoSEQ multiplex PCR; TCRdb's copy has only in-frame clones and lacks some. The profile shows some 69,000 clones, roughly 85% of them singletons. This specimen consisted of peripheral blood, obtained 28 days after the second AZD1222 dose. The receptors were sampled from an adult who received the AZD1222 COVID-19 vaccine. CDR3s include the opening cysteine and the closing phenylalanine or tryptophan. A D gene is named only where the DNA matches it firmly. The listing skips clone size in some rows; elsewhere it reads once, few, many or a size class.

V gene	J gene	clone size	D gene	CDR3 protein	CDR3 DNA
TRBV29-1	TRBJ1-1	NA	NA	CSAGGETEAFF	TGCAGCGCCGGGGGGGAGACTGAAGCTTTCTTT
TRBV6-5	TRBJ2-2	NA	TRBD1	CASSYRGRGRTGELFF	TGTGCCAGCAGTTACCGAGGCAGGGGGCGCACCGGGGAGCTGTTTTTT
TRBV2	TRBJ2-2	NA	TRBD1	CASSEPRQGVSGELFF	TGTGCCAGCAGTGAACCGCGACAGGGAGTCTCCGGGGAGCTGTTTTTT
TRBV4-1	TRBJ1-2	NA	NA	CASSQDLGWGLDGYTF	TGCGCCAGCAGCCAAGATCTTGGTTGGGGTTTAGATGGCTACACCTTC
TRBV23-1	TRBJ1-5	NA	NA	CASSQSTELKETPSNQPQHF	TGCGCCAGCAGTCAATCGACGGAATTGAAGGAGACCCCTAGCAATCAGCCCCAGCATTTT
TRBV3-1/TRBV3-2	TRBJ2-7	NA	TRBD2	CARRRSGTSGNRSSYEQYF	TGTGCCAGGAGGCGCTCCGGGACTAGCGGGAACCGGAGCTCCTACGAGCAGTACTTC
TRBV7-2	TRBJ1-5	NA	TRBD1	CASSFRDRGVYSNQPQHF	TGTGCCAGCAGCTTCCGGGACAGGGGCGTCTATAGCAATCAGCCCCAGCATTTT
TRBV4-1	TRBJ2-1	NA	TRBD2	CASSQSSGGPKEQFF	TGCGCCAGCAGCCAATCTAGCGGGGGCCCCAAAGAGCAGTTCTTC
TRBV4-1	TRBJ2-2	once	NA	CASSQVAGGELFF	TGCGCCAGCAGCCAAGTGGCGGGCGGGGAGCTGTTTTTT
TRBV29-1	TRBJ1-1	NA	NA	CSVEGRKAEAFF	TGCAGCGTTGAGGGCAGAAAGGCTGAAGCTTTCTTT
TRBV12-5	TRBJ1-1	NA	TRBD1	CASGSRGMNTEAFF	TGTGCTAGTGGATCCAGGGGGATGAACACTGAAGCTTTCTTT
TRBV27	TRBJ1-5	few	NA	CASSLSWRNSNQPQHF	TGTGCCAGCAGTTTATCTTGGAGGAATAGCAATCAGCCCCAGCATTTT
TRBV6-5	TRBJ1-2	few	TRBD1	CASSLRGLGYTF	TGTGCCAGCAGTTTAAGGGGGCTTGGCTACACCTTC
TRBV5-4	TRBJ2-1	NA	NA	CASSVDNNEQFF	TGTGCCAGCAGCGTGGACAACAATGAGCAGTTCTTC
TRBV10-2	TRBJ2-1	many	TRBD2	CASSAGTSNEQFF	TGCGCCAGCAGTGCCGGGACTAGTAATGAGCAGTTCTTC
TRBV5-4	TRBJ2-2	NA	TRBD1	CASSFRDRLTGELFF	TGTGCCAGCAGCTTCCGGGACAGATTAACCGGGGAGCTGTTTTTT
TRBV11-1	TRBJ1-1	NA	NA	CASSPQNTEAFF	TGTGCCAGCAGCCCTCAGAACACTGAAGCTTTCTTT
TRBV4-1	TRBJ1-1	NA	NA	CASSQDRQGLAFF	TGCGCCAGCAGCCAAGACCGGCAGGGACTGGCTTTCTTT
TRBV30	TRBJ1-5	NA	TRBD1	CAFPGQGEYSNQPQHF	TGTGCCTTTCCGGGACAGGGCGAATATAGCAATCAGCCCCAGCATTTT
TRBV29-1	TRBJ2-1	NA	NA	CSVDRRAYNEQFF	TGCAGCGTTGATAGGCGGGCCTACAATGAGCAGTTCTTC
TRBV9	TRBJ2-7	NA	NA	CASSVEPGSYEQYF	TGTGCCAGCAGCGTAGAGCCAGGCTCCTACGAGCAGTACTTC
TRBV5-1	TRBJ2-3	once	NA	CASSLGDPTDTQYF	TGCGCCAGCAGCTTGGGAGACCCCACAGATACGCAGTATTTT
TRBV19	TRBJ2-7	NA	TRBD1	CASSGQGERPYEQYF	TGTGCCAGTAGTGGACAGGGGGAGAGGCCCTACGAGCAGTACTTC
TRBV6-5	TRBJ1-3	NA	NA	CASSNLRGGTIYF	TGTGCCAGCAGCAACCTACGGGGGGGCACCATATATTTT
TRBV2	TRBJ2-1	NA	TRBD2	CASSLAGEQFF	TGTGCCAGCAGTCTAGCGGGGGAGCAGTTCTTC
TRBV18	TRBJ1-4	NA	TRBD1	CASSQETGMREKLFF	TGTGCCAGCTCTCAGGAGACAGGGATGCGCGAAAAACTGTTTTTT
TRBV2	TRBJ2-5	once	NA	CASSTQETQYF	TGTGCCAGTTCTACGCAAGAGACCCAGTACTTC
TRBV3-1/TRBV3-2	TRBJ1-1	NA	NA	CASSQDNGGRSEAFF	TGTGCCAGCAGCCAAGATAACGGGGGGCGGTCTGAAGCTTTCTTT
TRBV19	TRBJ2-7	NA	TRBD2	CASRPFGGGGEQYF	TGTGCCAGTAGACCTTTCGGGGGGGGCGGCGAGCAGTACTTC
TRBV12-3/TRBV12-4	TRBJ1-5	NA	NA	CASSPGTGPQHF	TGTGCCAGCAGTCCCGGGACGGGACCCCAGCATTTT
TRBV4-2	TRBJ2-4	NA	NA	CASSQASEVGLKNIQYF	TGTGCCAGCAGCCAAGCGTCCGAGGTGGGTCTCAAAAACATTCAGTACTTC
TRBV5-4	TRBJ1-4	NA	TRBD1	CASSLDPGTGYEKLFF	TGTGCCAGCAGCTTAGATCCCGGGACAGGGTATGAAAAACTGTTTTTT
TRBV6-4	TRBJ1-1	NA	NA	CASSDQVWTEAFF	TGTGCCAGCAGCGACCAGGTTTGGACTGAAGCTTTCTTT
TRBV6-1	TRBJ2-6	NA	NA	CASSAQVFGANVLTF	TGTGCCAGCAGTGCACAGGTTTTTGGGGCCAACGTCCTGACTTTC
TRBV25-1	TRBJ2-5	few	NA	CASSDYFQETQYF	TGTGCCAGCTCCGACTATTTCCAAGAGACCCAGTACTTC
TRBV11-2	TRBJ1-1	NA	NA	CASSPRTPEGLNTEAFF	TGTGCCAGCAGCCCCCGGACCCCCGAGGGGCTGAACACTGAAGCTTTCTTT
TRBV18	TRBJ1-1	NA	TRBD1	CASSPQTGKNTEAFF	TGTGCCAGCTCACCCCAGACAGGGAAGAACACTGAAGCTTTCTTT
TRBV12-3/TRBV12-4	TRBJ1-1	once	NA	CAGRRGEGTEAFF	TGTGCCGGAAGACGAGGGGAGGGCACTGAAGCTTTCTTT
TRBV25-1	TRBJ1-2	NA	NA	CASKQNYGYTF	TGTGCCAGCAAACAGAACTATGGCTACACCTTC
TRBV5-1	TRBJ2-1	NA	NA	CASSSPGQTSEQFF	TGCGCCAGCAGCTCGCCTGGCCAAACCAGTGAGCAGTTCTTC
TRBV19	TRBJ2-4	NA	TRBD2	CASSPLAGVNIQYF	TGTGCCAGTAGTCCCCTAGCGGGAGTAAACATTCAGTACTTC
TRBV29-1	TRBJ1-1	NA	NA	CSVPGTKNTEAFF	TGCAGCGTCCCGGGAACCAAGAACACTGAAGCTTTCTTT
TRBV29-1	TRBJ1-1	once	NA	CSVAVQGNTEAFF	TGCAGCGTTGCGGTCCAGGGCAACACTGAAGCTTTCTTT
TRBV11-3	TRBJ2-2	NA	TRBD2	CASSSSGGPTGELFF	TGTGCCAGCAGCTCTAGCGGGGGGCCCACCGGGGAGCTGTTTTTT